This T cell receptor (beta chain) stems from a study of blood T cells in healthy people across ages. The CDR3 extends over 15 amino acids. The V gene's germline CDR1 is PRHDT and CDR2 FYEKMQ (reference sequence). The germline V and J ends were trimmed by 5 bases and 7 bases, with 20 bases remaining between them. Then a second PCR, running about 6 to 12 cycles, was carried out with a sample-barcoded 5' primer and a J-beta primer mix. TCRdb re-analysed the 5' RACE reads in MiXCR, keeping a single row per CDR3 protein. The table records roughly 1.5 million distinct CDR3 sequences, approximately 43% of them present only once.

The sequence came from a young woman in good health. Material: blood. The rearrangement links TRBV13 to TRBJ1-2; weak D call: TRBD1 (5 bases). The CDR3 sequence: CASSHPGSRVGGYTF. The CDR3 region has the DNA TGTGCCAGCAGCCATCCAGGGAGTCGGGTTGGTGGCTACACCTTC.